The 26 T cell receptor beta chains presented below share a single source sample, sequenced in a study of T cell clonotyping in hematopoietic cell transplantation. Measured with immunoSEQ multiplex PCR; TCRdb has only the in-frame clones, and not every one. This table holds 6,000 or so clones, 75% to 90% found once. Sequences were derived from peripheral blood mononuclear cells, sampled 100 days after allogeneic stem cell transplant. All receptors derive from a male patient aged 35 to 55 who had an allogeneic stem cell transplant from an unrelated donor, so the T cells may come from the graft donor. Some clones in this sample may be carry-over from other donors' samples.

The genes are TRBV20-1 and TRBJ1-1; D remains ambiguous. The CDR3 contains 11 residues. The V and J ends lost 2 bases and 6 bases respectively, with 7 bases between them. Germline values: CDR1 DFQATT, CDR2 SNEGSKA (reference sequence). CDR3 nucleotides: TGCAGTGCTAGATGGGGTCCTGAAGCTTTCTTT. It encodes CSARWGPEAFF.

CDR3 amino acids: CAWSYRAYEQYF. The CDR3 DNA reads TGTGCCTGGAGCTATAGGGCCTACGAGCAGTACTTC. V gene TRBV30 combines with J gene TRBJ2-7, with D hard to call. The length of the CDR3 is 12 residues. Trimming removed 3 bases at V and 2 bases at J, with 8 bases between. CDR1 and CDR2 (germline): GTSNPN, SVGIG (reference sequence).

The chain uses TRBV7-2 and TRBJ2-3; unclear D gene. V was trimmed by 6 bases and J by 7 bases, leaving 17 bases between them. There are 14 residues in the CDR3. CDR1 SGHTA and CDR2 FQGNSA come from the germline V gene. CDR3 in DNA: TGTGCCAGCAGTCCCAGCTCGTTGGGGAATACGCAGTATTTT. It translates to CASSPSSLGNTQYF.

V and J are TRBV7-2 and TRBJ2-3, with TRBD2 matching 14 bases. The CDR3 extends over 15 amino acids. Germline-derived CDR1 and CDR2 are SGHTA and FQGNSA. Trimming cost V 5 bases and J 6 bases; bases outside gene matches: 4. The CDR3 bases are TGTGCCAGCAGCCAAGGACTAGCGGGGGGCGATACGCAGTATTTT. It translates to CASSQGLAGGDTQYF.

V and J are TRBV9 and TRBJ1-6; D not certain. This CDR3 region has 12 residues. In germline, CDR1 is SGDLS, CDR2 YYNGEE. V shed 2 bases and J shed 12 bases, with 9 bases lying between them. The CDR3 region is CASSVGSRPLHF. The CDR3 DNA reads TGTGCCAGCAGCGTCGGCTCAAGACCCCTCCACTTT.

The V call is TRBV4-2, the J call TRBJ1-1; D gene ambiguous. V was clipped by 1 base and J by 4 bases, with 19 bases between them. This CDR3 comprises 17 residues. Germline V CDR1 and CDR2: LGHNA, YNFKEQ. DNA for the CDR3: TGTGCCAGCAGCCAAGCGACCCGGTCGATCTGGGGCACTGAAGCTTTCTTT. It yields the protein CASSQATRSIWGTEAFF.

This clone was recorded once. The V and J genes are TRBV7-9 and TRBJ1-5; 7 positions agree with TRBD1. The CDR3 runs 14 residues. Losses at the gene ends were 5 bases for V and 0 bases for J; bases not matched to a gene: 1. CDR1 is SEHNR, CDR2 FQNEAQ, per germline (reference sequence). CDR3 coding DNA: TGTGCCAGCAGCACAGGGGATAGCAATCAGCCCCAGCATTTT. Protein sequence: CASSTGDSNQPQHF.

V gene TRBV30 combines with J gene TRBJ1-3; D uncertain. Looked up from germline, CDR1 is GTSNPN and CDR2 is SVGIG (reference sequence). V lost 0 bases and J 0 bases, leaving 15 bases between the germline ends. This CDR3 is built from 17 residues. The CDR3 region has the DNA TGTGCCTGGAGTGTAACCCGGGTCCGACACTCTGGAAACACCATATATTTT. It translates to CAWSVTRVRHSGNTIYF.

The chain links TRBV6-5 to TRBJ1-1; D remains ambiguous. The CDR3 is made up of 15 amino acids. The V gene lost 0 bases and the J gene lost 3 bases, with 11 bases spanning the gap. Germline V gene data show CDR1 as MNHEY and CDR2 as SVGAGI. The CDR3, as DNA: TGTGCCAGCAGTTACTCTCGTTTTGGGGACACTGAAGCTTTCTTT. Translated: CASSYSRFGDTEAFF.

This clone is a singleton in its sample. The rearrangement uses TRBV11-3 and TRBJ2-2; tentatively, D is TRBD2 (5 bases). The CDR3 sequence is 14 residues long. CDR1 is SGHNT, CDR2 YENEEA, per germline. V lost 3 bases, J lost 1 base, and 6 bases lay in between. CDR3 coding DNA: TGTGCCAGCAGCTTTGAGGGGAACACCGGGGAGCTGTTTTTT. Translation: CASSFEGNTGELFF.

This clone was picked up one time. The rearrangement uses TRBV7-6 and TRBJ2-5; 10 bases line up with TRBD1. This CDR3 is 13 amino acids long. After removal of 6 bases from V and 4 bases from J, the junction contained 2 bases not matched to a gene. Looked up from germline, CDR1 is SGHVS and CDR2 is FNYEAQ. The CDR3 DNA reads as TGTGCCAGCAGGGGACAGGGGATAGAGACCCAGTACTTC. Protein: CASRGQGIETQYF.

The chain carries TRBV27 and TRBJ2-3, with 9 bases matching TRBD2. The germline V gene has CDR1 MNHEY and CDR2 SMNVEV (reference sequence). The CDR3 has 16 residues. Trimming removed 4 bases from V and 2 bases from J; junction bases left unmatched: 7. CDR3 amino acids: CASSSSLAGLTDTQYF. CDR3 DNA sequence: TGTGCCAGCAGTTCCTCCCTAGCGGGGCTCACAGATACGCAGTATTTT.

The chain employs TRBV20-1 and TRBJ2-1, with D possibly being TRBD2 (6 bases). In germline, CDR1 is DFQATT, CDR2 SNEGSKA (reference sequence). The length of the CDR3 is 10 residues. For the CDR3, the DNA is TGCATGCTAGCGAACAATGAGCAGTTCTTC. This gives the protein CMLANNEQFF.

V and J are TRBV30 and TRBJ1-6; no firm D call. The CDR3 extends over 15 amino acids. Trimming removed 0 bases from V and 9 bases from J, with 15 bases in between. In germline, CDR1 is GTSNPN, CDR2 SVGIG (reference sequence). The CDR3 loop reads CAWSVGSPESSPLHF. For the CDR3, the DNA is TGTGCCTGGAGTGTCGGCTCACCCGAGAGTTCACCCCTCCACTTT. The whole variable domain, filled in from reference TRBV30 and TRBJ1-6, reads SQTIHQWPATLVQPVGSPLSLECTVEGTSNPNLYWYRQAAGRGLQLLFYSVGIGQISSEVPQNLSASRPQDRQFILSSKKLLLSDSGFYLCAWSVGSPESSPLHFGNGTRLTVT.

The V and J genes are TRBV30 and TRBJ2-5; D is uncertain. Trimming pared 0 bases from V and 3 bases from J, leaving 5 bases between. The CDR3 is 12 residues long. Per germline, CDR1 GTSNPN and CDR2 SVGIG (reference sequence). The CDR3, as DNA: TGTGCCTGGAGTGTAACCGAAGAGACCCAGTACTTC. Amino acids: CAWSVTEETQYF.

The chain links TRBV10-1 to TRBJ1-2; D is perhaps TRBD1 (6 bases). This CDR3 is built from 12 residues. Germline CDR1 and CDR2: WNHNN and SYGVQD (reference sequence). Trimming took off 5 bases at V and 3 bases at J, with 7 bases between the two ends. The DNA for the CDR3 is TGCGCCAGCAGTCCAGGGGACTATGGCTACACCTTC. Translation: CASSPGDYGYTF.

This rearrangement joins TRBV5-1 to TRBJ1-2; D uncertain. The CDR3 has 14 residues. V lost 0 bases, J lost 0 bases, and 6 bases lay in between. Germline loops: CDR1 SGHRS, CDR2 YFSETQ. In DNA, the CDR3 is TGCGCCAGCAGCTTGGGAGGGACTAACTATGGCTACACCTTC. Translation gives CASSLGGTNYGYTF. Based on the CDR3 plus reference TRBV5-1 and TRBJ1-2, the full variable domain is KAGVTQTPRYLIKTRGQQVTLSCSPISGHRSVSWYQQTPGQGLQFLFEYFSETQRNKGNFPGRFSGRQFSNSRSEMNVSTLELGDSALYLCASSLGGTNYGYTFGSGTRLTVV.

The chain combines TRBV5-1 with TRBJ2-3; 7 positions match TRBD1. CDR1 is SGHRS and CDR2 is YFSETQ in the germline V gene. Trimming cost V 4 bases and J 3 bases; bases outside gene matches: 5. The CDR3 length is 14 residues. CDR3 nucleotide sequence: TGCGCCAGCAGCCGGTGGACAGGAACAGATACGCAGTATTTT. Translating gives CASSRWTGTDTQYF.

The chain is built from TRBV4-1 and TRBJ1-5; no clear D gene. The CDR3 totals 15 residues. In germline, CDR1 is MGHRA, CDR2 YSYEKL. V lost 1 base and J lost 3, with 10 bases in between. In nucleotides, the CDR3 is TGCGCCAGCAGCCAAGGTCCACAGATCAATCAGCCCCAGCATTTT. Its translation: CASSQGPQINQPQHF.

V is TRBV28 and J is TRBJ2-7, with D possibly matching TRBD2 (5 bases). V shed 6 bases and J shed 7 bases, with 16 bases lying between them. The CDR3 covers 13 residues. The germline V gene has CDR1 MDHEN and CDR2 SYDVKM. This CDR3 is CASRPPGPGEQYF. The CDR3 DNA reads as TGTGCCAGCAGACCACCGGGTCCGGGGGAGCAGTACTTC.

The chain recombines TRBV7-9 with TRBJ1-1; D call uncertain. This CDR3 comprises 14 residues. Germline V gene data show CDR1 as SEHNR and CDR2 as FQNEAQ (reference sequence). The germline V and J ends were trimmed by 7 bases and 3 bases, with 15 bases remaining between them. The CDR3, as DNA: TGTGCCAGCACCGGAAGGTTATGGGACACTGAAGCTTTCTTT. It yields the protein CASTGRLWDTEAFF.

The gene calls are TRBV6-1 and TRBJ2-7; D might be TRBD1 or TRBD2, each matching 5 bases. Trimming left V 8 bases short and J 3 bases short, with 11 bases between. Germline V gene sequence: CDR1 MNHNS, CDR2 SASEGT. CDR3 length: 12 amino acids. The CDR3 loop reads CASGRQSYEQYF. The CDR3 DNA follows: TGTGCCAGCGGGAGACAGAGCTACGAGCAGTACTTC.

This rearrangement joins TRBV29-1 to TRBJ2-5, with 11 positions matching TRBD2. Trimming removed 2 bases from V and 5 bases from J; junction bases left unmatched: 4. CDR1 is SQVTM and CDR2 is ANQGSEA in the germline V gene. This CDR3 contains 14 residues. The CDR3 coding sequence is TGCAGCGTTGAACCTAGCGGGGGGTGGGAGACCCAGTACTTC. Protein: CSVEPSGGWETQYF.

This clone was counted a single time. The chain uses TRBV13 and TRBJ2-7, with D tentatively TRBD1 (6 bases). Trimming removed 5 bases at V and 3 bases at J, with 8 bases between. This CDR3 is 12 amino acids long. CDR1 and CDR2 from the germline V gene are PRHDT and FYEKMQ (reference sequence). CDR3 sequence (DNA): TGTGCCAGCAGCCCGACAGGCTACGAGCAGTACTTC. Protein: CASSPTGYEQYF.

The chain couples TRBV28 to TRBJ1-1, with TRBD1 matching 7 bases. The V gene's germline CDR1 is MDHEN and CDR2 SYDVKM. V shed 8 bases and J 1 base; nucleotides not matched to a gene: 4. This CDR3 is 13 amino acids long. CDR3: CASLRDRNTEAFF. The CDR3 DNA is TGTGCCAGCCTACGGGACAGGAACACTGAAGCTTTCTTT.

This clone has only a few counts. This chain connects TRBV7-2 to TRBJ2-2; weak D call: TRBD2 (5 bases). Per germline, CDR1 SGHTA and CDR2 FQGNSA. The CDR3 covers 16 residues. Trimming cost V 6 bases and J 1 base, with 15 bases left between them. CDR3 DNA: TGTGCCAGCAGACTAGAGGGAATAGGGAACACCGGGGAGCTGTTTTTT. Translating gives CASRLEGIGNTGELFF.